The 13 T cell receptor beta chains given below trace back to one sample, sequenced in a study of blood T cell repertoires in COVID-19 (dated by TCRdb to the early 2020s). Library method: the immunoSEQ multiplex PCR assay. In TCRdb, the immuneACCESS table is reduced to in-frame sequences with V and J assigned. These tables do not hold every clone; where another copy was compared, an unresolved V gene accounts for under half, and the others remain unexplained. The sample data list 130,000 to 150,000 clones, and 85% to 90% of these were observed just once. The ten biggest clones cover more than 4% of the sample. Material: peripheral blood. The receptor source for this set is a middle-aged woman with acute or convalescent COVID-19.

This clone was recorded a few times. The rearrangement joins TRBV9 to TRBJ2-7, with 7 positions matching TRBD1. Germline-derived CDR1 and CDR2 are SGDLS and YYNGEE. With V trimmed by 0 bases and J by 7 bases, 10 bases remained unmatched. The CDR3 is 15 amino acids. CDR3 in DNA: TGTGCCAGCAGCGTAGGGGGACAGACAATCGAGGAGCAGTACTTC. Amino acid sequence: CASSVGGQTIEEQYF.

The J gene is TRBJ2-5, the V gene TRBV2, with a weak D call TRBD2 (6 bases). Germline V CDR1 and CDR2: SNHLY, FYNNEI. V lost 8 bases, J lost 5 bases, and 12 bases lay in between. This CDR3 contains 12 residues. The CDR3 loop reads CASAREDETQYF. CDR3 nucleotide sequence: TGTGCCAGCGCCAGGGAGGATGAGACCCAGTACTTC.

Only one count was recorded for this clone. V usage is TRBV3-1 (or the pseudogene TRBV3-2) and J usage is TRBJ1-2; 7 positions agree with TRBD1. The germline gives CDR1 LGHDT, CDR2 YNNKEL (reference sequence). The CDR3 has 13 amino acids. With V trimmed by 7 bases and J by 7 bases, 9 bases remained unmatched. Here the CDR3 DNA reads TGTGCCAGCAACGAGGGCAGGGGGGCTGGCTACACCTTC. Amino acid sequence: CASNEGRGAGYTF.

The chain recombines TRBV19 with TRBJ2-7; 10 positions agree with TRBD2. Losses at the gene ends were 3 bases for V and 2 bases for J; bases not matched to a gene: 13. The germline V gene encodes CDR1 LNHDA and CDR2 SQIVND (reference sequence). The CDR3 is made up of 18 amino acids. CDR3 in DNA: TGTGCCAGTAGTATCGCGGTGGCTAGCGGGAGCTCTCCCTACGAGCAGTACTTC. It yields the protein CASSIAVASGSSPYEQYF. The full variable domain, rest sourced from reference TRBV19 and TRBJ2-7, is DGGITQSPKYLFRKEGQNVTLSCEQNLNHDAMYWYRQDPGQGLRLIYYSQIVNDFQKGDIAEGYSVSREKKESFPLTVTSAQKNPTAFYLCASSIAVASGSSPYEQYFGPGTRLTVT.

CDR3 protein: CASSQAWGPEAFF. As DNA, the CDR3 is TGTGCCAGCAGCCAAGCTTGGGGCCCTGAAGCTTTCTTT. The rearrangement uses TRBV3-1 (or the pseudogene TRBV3-2) and TRBJ1-1, with D tentatively TRBD1 (5 bases). Trimming removed 1 base from V and 6 bases from J, with 9 bases in between. The germline CDR1 and CDR2 sequences are LGHDT and YNNKEL (reference sequence). The CDR3 sequence is 13 residues long.

The J gene is TRBJ1-1, the V gene TRBV7-9, with 8 bases aligning to TRBD1. V gave up 8 bases and J gave up 2 bases; unmatched junction bases: 10. The CDR3 has 15 amino acids. The germline V gene has CDR1 SEHNR and CDR2 FQNEAQ (reference sequence). The DNA of the CDR3 is TGTGCCAGCCTCTATCCCGGGACAGGTAACACTGAAGCTTTCTTT. Translating gives CASLYPGTGNTEAFF.

The chain is built from TRBV3-1 (or the pseudogene TRBV3-2) and TRBJ2-7, with 10 bases lining up with TRBD1. There are 14 residues in the CDR3. V gave up 7 bases and J gave up 5 bases; unmatched junction bases: 8. Germline V gene data show CDR1 as LGHDT and CDR2 as YNNKEL (reference sequence). This chain's CDR3 is CASMLRDRGHEQYF. The CDR3, as DNA: TGTGCCAGCATGCTCCGAGACAGGGGGCACGAGCAGTACTTC.

The chain is built from TRBV7-9 and TRBJ1-3; D may be TRBD1 (5 bases). This CDR3 spans 14 amino acids. The ends were cut back, 3 bases at V and 8 bases at J, with 14 bases in the middle. CDR1 and CDR2 (germline): SEHNR, FQNEAQ (reference sequence). CDR3 residues: CASSFLSRGDTIYF. CDR3 DNA: TGTGCCAGCAGCTTCCTTTCTCGGGGGGACACCATATATTTT.

The chain links TRBV7-9 to TRBJ1-2; 9 nucleotides match TRBD1. J was trimmed by 5 bases and V by 5 bases; bases with no gene match: 3. Germline CDR1 is SEHNR and CDR2 is FQNEAQ (reference sequence). This CDR3 contains 13 residues. CDR3 nucleotides: TGTGCCAGCAGCCCCGGGACAGGGTATGGCTACACCTTC. Its protein product is CASSPGTGYGYTF. Full variable domain (remainder filled in from reference TRBV7-9 and TRBJ1-2): DTGVSQNPRHKITKRGQNVTFRCDPISEHNRLYWYRQTLGQGPEFLTYFQNEAQLEKSRLLSDRFSAERPKGSFSTLEIQRTEQGDSAMYLCASSPGTGYGYTFGSGTRLTVV.

V gene TRBV10-3 combines with J gene TRBJ1-4; the match to TRBD1 covers 7 bases. V shed 5 bases, J shed 2 bases, and the junction held 14 bases outside the gene matches. The CDR3 is made up of 18 amino acids. Germline assignment: CDR1 ENHRY and CDR2 SYGVKD. CDR3 residues: CAISKRPLLTGTNEKLFF. The CDR3 nucleotides read TGTGCCATCAGTAAAAGGCCCCTCTTGACAGGGACTAATGAAAAACTGTTTTTT.

The chain uses TRBV7-9 and TRBJ1-2; D might be TRBD1 (6 bases). Trimming shortened V by 5 bases and J by 8 bases, and 18 bases separated the two germline ends. The CDR3 is made up of 14 amino acids. CDR1 is SEHNR and CDR2 is FQNEAQ in the germline V gene (reference sequence). The CDR3 DNA reads TGTGCCAGCAGCGGCCGTACAGGGCAAGGCGGCTACACCTTC. This translates into CASSGRTGQGGYTF.

The chain couples TRBV19 to TRBJ2-1; 10 bases match TRBD2. Germline values: CDR1 LNHDA, CDR2 SQIVND (reference sequence). The V and J ends lost 4 bases and 3 bases, in that order; junction bases with no gene match: 3. CDR3 length equals 15 residues. The CDR3 region has the DNA TGTGCCAGTAGTAGGGCTAGCGGGAGCTACAATGAGCAGTTCTTC. Encoded protein: CASSRASGSYNEQFF.

The chain uses TRBV3-1 (or the pseudogene TRBV3-2) and TRBJ1-2, with TRBD1 matching 8 bases. The ends lost 4 bases at V and 5 bases at J; junction bases unmatched: 9. The CDR3 loop spans 15 amino acids. CDR1 is LGHDT, CDR2 YNNKEL, per germline (reference sequence). CDR3 sequence: CASSPRDRQAYGYTF. Written as DNA, the CDR3 is TGTGCCAGCAGCCCGCGGGACAGGCAAGCTTATGGCTACACCTTC.